A single sample gave rise to the 18 T cell receptor beta chains below, sequenced in a study of shared clonotypes between healthy human individuals. Clones were sequenced by immunoSEQ multiplex PCR, and TCRdb holds only the in-frame ones, with some missing. This sample yields around 2.5 million clones, of which approximately 94% are seen a single time; 0.36% belongs to the top ten. Sequences were obtained from naive CD4+ T cells from PBMCs. This sample's subset: CD45RA+ positively selected. The receptor source for this set is a man in his late teens or twenties in good health. Some clones in this sample may be carry-over from other donors' samples.

The genes are TRBV2 and TRBJ2-7, with a tentative D call TRBD2 (5 bases). The CDR3 consists of 14 residues. Trimming stripped 7 bases from V and 5 bases from J, with 18 bases between. Germline CDR1 SNHLY, CDR2 FYNNEI. The CDR3 DNA follows: TGTGCCAGCAATCGGGAAACGAGTTCCCACGAGCAGTACTTC. Protein product: CASNRETSSHEQYF.

J is TRBJ2-7 and V is TRBV5-1; no clear D gene. Between the trimmed V and J ends, which lost 2 bases and 0 bases, there was a span of 12 bases. The CDR3 contains 15 residues. Germline V gene data show CDR1 as SGHRS and CDR2 as YFSETQ. The CDR3 loop reads CASSFKDGRSYEQYF. The CDR3 region has the DNA TGCGCCAGCAGCTTCAAAGACGGTCGCTCCTACGAGCAGTACTTC.

The chain combines TRBV7-8 with TRBJ1-5; D uncertain. With 1 base removed from V and 1 base from J, the gap between germline ends came to 8 bases. CDR3 length equals 15 residues. Germline CDR1 is SGHVS and CDR2 is FQNEAQ. Here the CDR3 reads CASSLDGLSNQPQHF. The CDR3 bases are TGTGCCAGCAGCTTAGACGGCTTAAGCAATCAGCCCCAGCATTTT. The full variable domain, completed using reference TRBV7-8 and TRBJ1-5, is GAGVSQSPRYKVAKRGQDVALRCDPISGHVSLFWYQQALGQGPEFLTYFQNEAQLDKSGLPSDRFFAERPEGSVSTLKIQRTQQEDSAVYLCASSLDGLSNQPQHFGDGTRLSIL.

In this sample, this clone turned up a few times. The V gene is TRBV30, the J gene TRBJ1-5; 8 nucleotides match TRBD1. Germline loops: CDR1 GTSNPN, CDR2 SVGIG (reference sequence). The CDR3 extends over 14 amino acids. After removal of 2 bases from V and 4 bases from J, the junction contained 4 bases not matched to a gene. The CDR3 spells CAWSRQGRNQPQHF. CDR3 DNA sequence: TGTGCCTGGAGTCGACAGGGGAGGAATCAGCCCCAGCATTTT. The whole variable domain, remainder taken from reference TRBV30 and TRBJ1-5, is SQTIHQWPATLVQPVGSPLSLECTVEGTSNPNLYWYRQAAGRGLQLLFYSVGIGQISSEVPQNLSASRPQDRQFILSSKKLLLSDSGFYLCAWSRQGRNQPQHFGDGTRLSIL.

The chain uses TRBV28 and TRBJ1-1; 7 bases align to TRBD1. CDR3 length equals 13 residues. The germline CDR1 and CDR2 sequences are MDHEN and SYDVKM. The ends lost 10 bases at V and 4 bases at J; junction bases unmatched: 9. DNA for the CDR3: TGTGCCATTATGACAGGGTTCGCCACTGAAGCTTTCTTT. Translation: CAIMTGFATEAFF. The full variable domain, with the rest looked up from reference TRBV28 and TRBJ1-1, is DVKVTQSSRYLVKRTGEKVFLECVQDMDHENMFWYRQDPGLGLRLIYFSYDVKMKEKGDIPEGYSVSREKKERFSLILESASTNQTSMYLCAIMTGFATEAFFGQGTRLTVV.

This clone was counted a few times. Other DNA sequences within the sample encode an identical CDR3. The chain is built from TRBV5-1 and TRBJ2-3, with D possibly TRBD1 on 5 matching bases. The CDR3 extends over 13 amino acids. Between the trimmed V and J ends, which lost 3 bases and 1 base, there was a span of 6 bases. The germline V gene encodes CDR1 SGHRS and CDR2 YFSETQ. The CDR3 sequence: CASSSQGTDTQYF. The DNA of the CDR3 is TGCGCCAGCAGCTCACAGGGCACAGATACGCAGTATTTT.

This clone was counted a few times. This chain connects TRBV6-6 to TRBJ1-5; 7 nucleotides match TRBD1. The germline V gene encodes CDR1 MNHNY and CDR2 SVGAGI (reference sequence). Germline trimming cut 3 bases from V and 3 bases from J; bases unmatched to any gene: 5. The CDR3 length is 15 residues. The CDR3 DNA reads as TGTGCCAGCAGTTATCAAGACAGGGACAATCAGCCCCAGCATTTT. Protein sequence: CASSYQDRDNQPQHF.

This chain uses TRBV5-1 with TRBJ2-7, with TRBD2 matching 7 bases. Trimming at V came to 0 bases and at J to 5 bases, leaving 8 bases not matched to a gene. Germline values: CDR1 SGHRS, CDR2 YFSETQ. This CDR3 comprises 15 residues. CDR3 amino acids: CASSLATDRGDEQYF. The CDR3 region has the DNA TGCGCCAGCAGCTTGGCTACTGACCGGGGGGACGAGCAGTACTTC. Combining the CDR3 with reference TRBV5-1 and TRBJ2-7 gives the whole variable domain KAGVTQTPRYLIKTRGQQVTLSCSPISGHRSVSWYQQTPGQGLQFLFEYFSETQRNKGNFPGRFSGRQFSNSRSEMNVSTLELGDSALYLCASSLATDRGDEQYFGPGTRLTVT.

This rearrangement joins TRBV5-6 to TRBJ2-3; maybe TRBD1 (6 bases). Trimming cost V 4 bases and J 10 bases, with 19 bases left between them. In germline, CDR1 is SGHDT, CDR2 YYEEEE. The CDR3 is 14 amino acids. This CDR3 is CASSEPSRGWAQYF. The CDR3 DNA reads as TGTGCCAGCAGCGAACCGTCCAGGGGATGGGCGCAGTATTTT. The variable domain in full, completed from reference TRBV5-6 and TRBJ2-3, reads DAGVTQSPTHLIKTRGQQVTLRCSPKSGHDTVSWYQQALGQGPQFIFQYYEEEERQRGNFPDRFSGHQFPNYSSELNVNALLLGDSALYLCASSEPSRGWAQYFGPGTRLTVL.

The chain joins TRBV29-1 to TRBJ2-5, with D possibly called TRBD1 or TRBD2 (5 bases each). Germline CDR1 is SQVTM and CDR2 is ANQGSEA. Trimming removed 7 bases at V and 5 bases at J, with 17 bases between. The CDR3 consists of 13 residues. Here the CDR3 reads CSAFGTASETQYF. The CDR3 coding sequence is TGCAGCGCTTTCGGGACGGCCTCTGAGACCCAGTACTTC.

A note on this clone: The same CDR3 also results from other DNA sequences found in this sample. The V and J genes are TRBV19 and TRBJ2-7; D perhaps matches TRBD1 (6 bases). The CDR3 sequence is 14 residues long. CDR1 is LNHDA, CDR2 SQIVND, per germline (reference sequence). V gave up 5 bases and J gave up 0 bases, with 11 bases separating them. The DNA for the CDR3 is TGTGCCAGTAGTCGACAGGAGAGCTCCTACGAGCAGTACTTC. It specifies CASSRQESSYEQYF.

This clone was seen more than once but under ten times. The chain employs TRBV28 and TRBJ2-2, with a weak D call TRBD1 (6 bases). Deletions cut 7 bases from V and 3 bases from J, with 15 bases between. Germline CDR1 reads MDHEN; CDR2 reads SYDVKM. The CDR3 loop spans 15 amino acids. The CDR3 DNA reads TGTGCCAGCACCTCTACAGGGCGCGACACCGGGGAGCTGTTTTTT. It yields the protein CASTSTGRDTGELFF. Variable domain in full (rest from reference TRBV28 and TRBJ2-2): DVKVTQSSRYLVKRTGEKVFLECVQDMDHENMFWYRQDPGLGLRLIYFSYDVKMKEKGDIPEGYSVSREKKERFSLILESASTNQTSMYLCASTSTGRDTGELFFGEGSRLTVL.

This sequence joins TRBV28 and TRBJ1-1; no firm D call. The germline CDR1 and CDR2 sequences are MDHEN and SYDVKM. The ends were cut back, 5 bases at V and 6 bases at J, with 13 bases in the middle. CDR3 length equals 13 residues. The CDR3 reads CASSPPFVSEAFF. CDR3 bases: TGTGCCAGCAGTCCACCGTTTGTGTCTGAAGCTTTCTTT. The full variable domain, completed using reference TRBV28 and TRBJ1-1, is DVKVTQSSRYLVKRTGEKVFLECVQDMDHENMFWYRQDPGLGLRLIYFSYDVKMKEKGDIPEGYSVSREKKERFSLILESASTNQTSMYLCASSPPFVSEAFFGQGTRLTVV.

To note about this clone: This sample also contains other DNA sequences that code for the same CDR3. The rearrangement links TRBV18 to TRBJ1-3, with 9 bases that match TRBD1. The CDR3 consists of 15 residues. Germline CDR1 reads KGHSH; CDR2 reads LQKENI. V shed 3 bases and J 1 base; nucleotides not matched to a gene: 1. CDR3 bases: TGTGCCAGCTCACCCGGGACAGGGTCTGGAAACACCATATATTTT. Protein product: CASSPGTGSGNTIYF.

V gene TRBV5-1 combines with J gene TRBJ2-7, with TRBD2 identical over 7 bases. This CDR3 contains 15 residues. V lost 0 bases and J lost 6; bases outside the gene matches: 9. Germline V gives CDR1 SGHRS, CDR2 YFSETQ. CDR3 sequence: CASSLEGGRSAEQYF. DNA for the CDR3: TGCGCCAGCAGCTTGGAGGGCGGGAGATCGGCCGAGCAGTACTTC. Variable domain in full (rest from reference TRBV5-1 and TRBJ2-7): KAGVTQTPRYLIKTRGQQVTLSCSPISGHRSVSWYQQTPGQGLQFLFEYFSETQRNKGNFPGRFSGRQFSNSRSEMNVSTLELGDSALYLCASSLEGGRSAEQYFGPGTRLTVT.

V is TRBV6-1 and J is TRBJ2-3; D uncertain. Germline V gene lookup returns CDR1 MNHNS and CDR2 SASEGT. V was clipped by 3 bases and J by 6 bases, with 16 bases between them. This CDR3 is built from 15 residues. The CDR3 DNA sequence: TGTGCCAGCAGTGAGATAGGGTTCAAATCGGATACGCAGTATTTT. Residues: CASSEIGFKSDTQYF.

The chain is built from TRBV18 and TRBJ2-6, with TRBD1 as a possible D gene (8 bases). Trimming cost V 1 base and J 1 base, with 11 bases left between them. CDR1 is KGHSH, CDR2 LQKENI, per germline. The CDR3 has 17 residues. Here the CDR3 DNA reads TGTGCCAGCTCACCACTACAGGGGGGGTCTGGGGCCAACGTCCTGACTTTC. This codes for CASSPLQGGSGANVLTF.

Turning to this clone: Within the sample, other DNA sequences also encode this same CDR3. The chain is built from TRBV4-1 and TRBJ2-5, with D perhaps assigned TRBD1 or TRBD2 (6 bases each). Germline lookup yields CDR1 MGHRA and CDR2 YSYEKL. This CDR3 comprises 13 residues. The V gene lost 3 bases and the J gene lost 5 bases, with 10 bases spanning the gap. The CDR3 reads CASSHRGLETQYF. Written as DNA, the CDR3 is TGCGCCAGCAGCCACCGGGGGCTGGAGACCCAGTACTTC.